This T cell receptor (beta chain) was identified in a study of siplizumab effects on memory and regulatory T cells. Whole-study results and caveats: The apparent diversity of naive T cells exceeded that of memory cells, and naive T cells seemed to make a major contribution to the alloresponse. Proliferating clones, CD4+ or CD8+, lacked an assignable naive or memory phenotype in roughly 80-97% of cases.

Germline trimming cut 6 bases from V and 5 bases from J; bases unmatched to any gene: 6. The germline CDR1 and CDR2 sequences are SEHNR and FQNEAQ (reference sequence). The CDR3 length is 14 residues. About this clone: The antigen is not known.

Clones were sequenced by immunoSEQ multiplex PCR, and TCRdb holds only the in-frame ones, with some missing. The sample has tens of thousands of clones; around 90% are singletons. The TCR was taken from a human donor in good health. The V call is TRBV7-9, the J call TRBJ2-7, with TRBD1 matching over 11 bases. Specimen: CD8+ T cells sorted from blood. This CDR3 reads CASRRDRGMDEQYF. CDR3 nucleotide sequence: TGTGCCAGCAGGCGGGACAGGGGGATGGACGAGCAGTACTTC.